This is a list of T cell receptor beta chains from one sample in a study of blood T cell repertoires in COVID-19. The protocol was immunoSEQ multiplex PCR, while the TCRdb copy is restricted to in-frame clones and leaves out a portion. The sample records over 200,000 clones, 80% to 90% being singletons. The source material was PBMCs or T cells enriched from blood (not recorded which). The receptors derive from a woman aged 25 to 39 who had been exposed to COVID-19. Both conserved end residues are part of each CDR3. A D gene is named only where the DNA matches it firmly. Clone size is given for some rows only: seen once, a few or many times, or a class if the clone is expanded.

>TRBV7-9|TRBD1|TRBJ1-2|.|17
CASSLLTSSGGLYGYTF
TGTGCCAGCAGCTTACTGACGTCGTCAGGGGGCCTCTATGGCTACACCTTC
>TRBV4-1|.|TRBJ1-2|.|14
CASSPGQGHYGYTF
TGCGCCAGCAGCCCTGGGCAGGGGCACTATGGCTACACCTTC
>TRBV19|.|TRBJ2-4|.|13
CASSSVAKNIQYF
TGTGCCAGTAGTAGCGTAGCCAAAAACATTCAGTACTTC
>TRBV6-5|.|TRBJ2-7|.|16
CASSSPGTSSSYEQYF
TGTGCCAGCAGTTCCCCAGGCACGTCCTCCTCCTACGAGCAGTACTTC
>TRBV15|TRBD2|TRBJ2-3|.|17
CATSRGGPSGRGGTQYF
TGTGCCACCAGCAGAGGAGGGCCTAGCGGGAGGGGTGGTACGCAGTATTTT
>TRBV5-1|.|TRBJ2-3|.|16
CASSSIALTSTDTQYF
TGCGCCAGCAGTTCTATAGCGCTTACTAGCACAGATACGCAGTATTTT
>TRBV5-1|TRBD2|TRBJ2-3|.|17
CASSLRLAGARTDTQYF
TGCGCCAGCAGCTTAAGACTAGCGGGTGCCCGCACAGATACGCAGTATTTT
>TRBV2|.|TRBJ1-3|.|14
CASSERISGNTIYF
TGTGCCAGCAGTGAGAGGATATCGGGAAACACCATATATTTT
>TRBV28|TRBD2|TRBJ2-3|.|16
CASSFSQSLAIDTQYF
TGTGCCAGCAGTTTCAGCCAATCACTAGCGATTGATACGCAGTATTTT
>TRBV3-1/TRBV3-2|TRBD2|TRBJ2-1|.|13
CASSQGLAYEQFF
TGTGCCAGCAGCCAGGGACTAGCTTATGAGCAGTTCTTC
>TRBV28|.|TRBJ1-1|few|15
CASSFFGSSNTEAFF
TGTGCCAGCAGTTTCTTCGGGAGCTCGAACACTGAAGCTTTCTTT
>TRBV3-1/TRBV3-2|.|TRBJ2-1|.|15
CASSHRLAGINEQFF
TGTGCCAGCAGCCATAGGCTAGCTGGTATAAATGAGCAGTTCTTC
>TRBV5-1|TRBD1|TRBJ1-1|.|16
CASSPGTGGQGTEAFF
TGCGCCAGCAGCCCTGGGACAGGGGGCCAAGGGACTGAAGCTTTCTTT
>TRBV7-9|.|TRBJ2-7|.|17
CASSLGGNSGLPYEQYF
TGTGCCAGCAGCCTAGGGGGGAATAGCGGATTGCCCTACGAGCAGTACTTC
>TRBV2|.|TRBJ2-7|.|13
CASRSGETYEQYF
TGTGCCAGCAGATCCGGGGAGACCTACGAGCAGTACTTC
>TRBV28|TRBD1|TRBJ1-2|.|15
CASALPGTGVYGYTF
TGTGCCAGCGCCCTTCCGGGGACAGGGGTATATGGCTACACCTTC
>TRBV2|.|TRBJ1-2|.|13
CASREQGLYGYTF
TGTGCCAGCAGGGAACAGGGACTCTATGGCTACACCTTC
>TRBV5-4|TRBD2|TRBJ2-5|.|17
CASSGGLAGINQETQYF
TGTGCCAGCAGCGGGGGACTAGCGGGGATCAATCAAGAGACCCAGTACTTC